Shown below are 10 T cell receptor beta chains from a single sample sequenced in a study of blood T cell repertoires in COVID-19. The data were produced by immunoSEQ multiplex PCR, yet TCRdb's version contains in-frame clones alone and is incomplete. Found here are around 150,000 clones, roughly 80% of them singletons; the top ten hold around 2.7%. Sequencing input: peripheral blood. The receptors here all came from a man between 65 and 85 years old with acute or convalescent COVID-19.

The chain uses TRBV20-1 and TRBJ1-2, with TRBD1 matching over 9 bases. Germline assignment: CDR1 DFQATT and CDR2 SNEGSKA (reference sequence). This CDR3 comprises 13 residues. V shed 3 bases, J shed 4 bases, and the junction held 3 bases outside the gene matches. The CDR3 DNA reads TGCAGTGCTAGTCCGGGACAGGGCTATGGCTACACCTTC. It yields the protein CSASPGQGYGYTF.

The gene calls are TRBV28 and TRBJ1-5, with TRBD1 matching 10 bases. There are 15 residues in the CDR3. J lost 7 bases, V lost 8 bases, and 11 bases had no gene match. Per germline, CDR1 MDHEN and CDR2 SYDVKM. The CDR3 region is CASGRDRGQGQPQHF. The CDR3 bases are TGTGCCAGCGGCCGGGACAGGGGTCAAGGACAGCCCCAGCATTTT.

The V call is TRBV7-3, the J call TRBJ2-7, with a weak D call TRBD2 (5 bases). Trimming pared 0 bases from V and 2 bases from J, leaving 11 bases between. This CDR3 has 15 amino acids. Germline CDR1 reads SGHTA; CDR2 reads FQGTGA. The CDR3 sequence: CASSLTGVRAYEQYF. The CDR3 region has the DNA TGTGCCAGCAGCTTAACGGGAGTTAGGGCCTACGAGCAGTACTTC. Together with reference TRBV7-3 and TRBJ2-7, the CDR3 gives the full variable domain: GAGVSQTPSNKVTEKGKYVELRCDPISGHTALYWYRQSLGQGPEFLIYFQGTGAADDSGLPNDRFFAVRPEGSVSTLKIQRTERGDSAVYLCASSLTGVRAYEQYFGPGTRLTVT.

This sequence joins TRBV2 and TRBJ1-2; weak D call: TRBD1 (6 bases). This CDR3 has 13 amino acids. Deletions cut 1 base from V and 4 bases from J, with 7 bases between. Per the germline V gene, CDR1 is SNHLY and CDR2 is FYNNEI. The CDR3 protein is CASSEGRGYGYTF. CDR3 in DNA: TGTGCCAGCAGTGAAGGCAGGGGCTATGGCTACACCTTC.

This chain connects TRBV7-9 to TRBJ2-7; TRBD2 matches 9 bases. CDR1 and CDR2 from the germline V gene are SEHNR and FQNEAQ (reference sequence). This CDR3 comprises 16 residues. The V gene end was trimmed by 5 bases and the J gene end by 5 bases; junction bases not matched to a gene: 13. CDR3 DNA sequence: TGTGCCAGCAGCCCCCTGGGCATAGCGGGAGTAGACGAGCAGTACTTC. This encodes CASSPLGIAGVDEQYF.

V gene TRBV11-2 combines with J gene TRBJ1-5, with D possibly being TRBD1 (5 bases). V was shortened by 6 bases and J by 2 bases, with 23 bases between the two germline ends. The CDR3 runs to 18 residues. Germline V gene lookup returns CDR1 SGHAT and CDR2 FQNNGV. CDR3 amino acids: CASRSIWRRGRRNQPQHF. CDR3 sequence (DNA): TGTGCCAGCAGGTCGATTTGGAGGAGGGGAAGGCGCAATCAGCCCCAGCATTTT.

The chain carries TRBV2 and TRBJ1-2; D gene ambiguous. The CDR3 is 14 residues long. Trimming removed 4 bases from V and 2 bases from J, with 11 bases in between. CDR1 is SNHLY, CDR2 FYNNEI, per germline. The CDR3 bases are TGTGCCAGCAGTGCCCCAGGAGGGAACTATGGCTACACCTTC. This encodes CASSAPGGNYGYTF.

The chain's CDR3 is CSVAPDLTGEKLFF. Written as DNA, the CDR3 is TGCAGCGTTGCCCCGGACTTGACAGGTGAAAAACTGTTTTTT. The chain combines TRBV29-1 with TRBJ1-4; D perhaps matches TRBD1 (6 bases). V dropped 4 bases and J dropped 7 bases, with 16 bases sitting between them. Germline CDR1 is SQVTM and CDR2 is ANQGSEA. This CDR3 has 14 residues.

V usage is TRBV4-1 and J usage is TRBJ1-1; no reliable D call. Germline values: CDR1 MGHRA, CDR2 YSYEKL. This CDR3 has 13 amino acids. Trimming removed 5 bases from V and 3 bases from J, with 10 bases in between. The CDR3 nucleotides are TGCGCCAGCAGCAAGGAGGGTTACACTGAAGCTTTCTTT. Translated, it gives CASSKEGYTEAFF.

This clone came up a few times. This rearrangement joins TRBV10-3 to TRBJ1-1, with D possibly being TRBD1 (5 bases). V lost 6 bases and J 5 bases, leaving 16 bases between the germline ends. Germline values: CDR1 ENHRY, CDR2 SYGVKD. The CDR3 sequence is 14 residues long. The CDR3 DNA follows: TGTGCCATCAGGGAAGCCGACAGTGGGACTGAAGCTTTCTTT. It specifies CAIREADSGTEAFF.